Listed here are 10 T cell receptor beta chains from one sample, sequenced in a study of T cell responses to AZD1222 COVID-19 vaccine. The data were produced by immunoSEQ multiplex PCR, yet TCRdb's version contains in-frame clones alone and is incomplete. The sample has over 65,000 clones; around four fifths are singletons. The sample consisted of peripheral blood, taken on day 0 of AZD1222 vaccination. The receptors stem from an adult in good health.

The CDR3 loop is CASSHTGTLNQPQHF. The CDR3 nucleotides read TGTGCCAGCAGCCACACCGGGACACTTAATCAGCCCCAGCATTTT. This chain connects TRBV7-2 to TRBJ1-5; maybe TRBD1 (6 bases). With 5 bases removed from V and 4 bases from J, the gap between germline ends came to 15 bases. Germline CDR1 SGHTA, CDR2 FQGNSA. The CDR3 contains 15 residues.

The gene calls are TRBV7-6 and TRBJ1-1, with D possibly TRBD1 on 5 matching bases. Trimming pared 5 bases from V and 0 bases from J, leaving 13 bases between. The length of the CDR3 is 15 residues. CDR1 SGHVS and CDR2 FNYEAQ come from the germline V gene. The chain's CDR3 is CASSPVGGVNTEAFF. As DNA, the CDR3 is TGTGCCAGCAGCCCGGTCGGGGGGGTGAACACTGAAGCTTTCTTT.

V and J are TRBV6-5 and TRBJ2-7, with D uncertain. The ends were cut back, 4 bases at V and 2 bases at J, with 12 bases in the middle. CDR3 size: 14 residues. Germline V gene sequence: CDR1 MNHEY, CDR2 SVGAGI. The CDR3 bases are TGTGCCAGCAGTTTCCAAAGCGTAACCTACGAGCAGTACTTC. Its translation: CASSFQSVTYEQYF.

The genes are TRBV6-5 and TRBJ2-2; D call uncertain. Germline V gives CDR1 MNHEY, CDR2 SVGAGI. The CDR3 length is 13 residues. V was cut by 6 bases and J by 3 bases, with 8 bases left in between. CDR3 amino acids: CASSNSDTGELFF. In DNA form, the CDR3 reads TGTGCCAGCAGCAACTCGGACACCGGGGAGCTGTTTTTT.

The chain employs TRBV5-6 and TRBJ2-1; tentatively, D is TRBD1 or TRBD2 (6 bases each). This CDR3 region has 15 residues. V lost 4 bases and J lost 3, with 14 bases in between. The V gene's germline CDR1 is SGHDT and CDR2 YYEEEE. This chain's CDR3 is CASSPRDTGYNEQFF. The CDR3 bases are TGTGCCAGCAGCCCGCGGGACACAGGCTACAATGAGCAGTTCTTC.

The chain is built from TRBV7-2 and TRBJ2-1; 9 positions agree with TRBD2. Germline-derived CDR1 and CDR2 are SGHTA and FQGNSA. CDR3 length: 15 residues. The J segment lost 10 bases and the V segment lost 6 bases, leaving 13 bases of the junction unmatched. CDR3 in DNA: TGTGCCAGCAGACCCGATGCGGGAGGGTTCAGAGAGCAGTTCTTC. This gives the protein CASRPDAGGFREQFF.

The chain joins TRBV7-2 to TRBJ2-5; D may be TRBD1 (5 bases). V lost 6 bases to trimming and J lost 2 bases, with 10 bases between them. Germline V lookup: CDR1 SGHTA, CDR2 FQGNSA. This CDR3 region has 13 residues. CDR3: CASRLTVQETQYF. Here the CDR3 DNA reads TGTGCCAGCAGATTGACAGTTCAAGAGACCCAGTACTTC.

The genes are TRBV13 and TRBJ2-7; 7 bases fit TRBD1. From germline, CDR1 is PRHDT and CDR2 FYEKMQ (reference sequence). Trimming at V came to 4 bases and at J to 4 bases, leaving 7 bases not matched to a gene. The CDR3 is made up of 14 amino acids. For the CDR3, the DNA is TGTGCCAGCAGCTCCCGGGACAGATCATACGAGCAGTACTTC. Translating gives CASSSRDRSYEQYF.

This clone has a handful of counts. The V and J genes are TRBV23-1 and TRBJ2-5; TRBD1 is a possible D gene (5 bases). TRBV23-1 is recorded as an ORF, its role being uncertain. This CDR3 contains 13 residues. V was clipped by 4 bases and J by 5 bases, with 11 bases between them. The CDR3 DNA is TGCGCCAGCAGTCGGGCAGGGCTGGAGACCCAGTACTTC. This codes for CASSRAGLETQYF.

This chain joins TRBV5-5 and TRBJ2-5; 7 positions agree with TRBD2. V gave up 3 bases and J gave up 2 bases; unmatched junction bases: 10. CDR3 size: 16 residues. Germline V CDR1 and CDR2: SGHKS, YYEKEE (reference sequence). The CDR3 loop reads CASSSALATRQETQYF. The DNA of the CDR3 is TGTGCCAGCAGCTCGGCACTAGCGACCAGGCAAGAGACCCAGTACTTC.